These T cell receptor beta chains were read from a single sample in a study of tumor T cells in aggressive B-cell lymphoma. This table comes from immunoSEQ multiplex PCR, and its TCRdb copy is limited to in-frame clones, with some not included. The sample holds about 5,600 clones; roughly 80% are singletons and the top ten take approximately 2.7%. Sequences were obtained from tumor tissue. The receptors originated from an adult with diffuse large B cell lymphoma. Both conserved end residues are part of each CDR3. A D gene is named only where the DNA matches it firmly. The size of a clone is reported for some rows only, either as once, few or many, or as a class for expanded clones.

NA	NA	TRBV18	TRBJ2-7	TGTGCCAGCTCCCACTCGATATCCTACGAGCAGTACTTC	CASSHSISYEQYF
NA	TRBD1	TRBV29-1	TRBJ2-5	TGCAGCCCACCTCCCCGGGACAGGGGCCCAGAGACCCAGTACTTC	CSPPPRDRGPETQYF
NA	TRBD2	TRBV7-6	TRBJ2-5	TGTGCCAGCAGCTTAGGCGGGGGACTAGCGGAGACCCAGTACTTC	CASSLGGGLAETQYF
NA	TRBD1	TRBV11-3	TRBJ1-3	TGTGCCAGCAGCTCTTCCGGGACAGACCACTCTGGAAACACCATATATTTT	CASSSSGTDHSGNTIYF
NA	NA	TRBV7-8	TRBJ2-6	TGTGCCAGCAGCTCAACAGGGTCTGGGGCCAACGTCCTGACTTTC	CASSSTGSGANVLTF
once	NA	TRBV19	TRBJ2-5	TGTGCCAGTAGTCTTCGTGCCGGCCAAGAGACCCAGTACTTC	CASSLRAGQETQYF
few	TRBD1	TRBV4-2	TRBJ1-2	TGTGCCAGCAGCCAAGGGCAGGGGGCTGTTTATGGCTACACCTTC	CASSQGQGAVYGYTF
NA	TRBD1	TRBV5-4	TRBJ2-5	TGTGCCAGCAGCCCCGGGACAGGGGCTCAAGAGACCCAGTACTTC	CASSPGTGAQETQYF
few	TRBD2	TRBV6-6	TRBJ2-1	TGTGCCAGCAGTCAAGCGGGACGCTCCTACAATGAGCAGTTCTTC	CASSQAGRSYNEQFF
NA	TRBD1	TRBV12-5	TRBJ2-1	TGTGCTAGTGGTTCAGGGACAGGCTTCAATGAGCAGTTCTTC	CASGSGTGFNEQFF
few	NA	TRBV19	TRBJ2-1	TGTGCCAGTAGTATAGACAGATACGAGCAGTTCTTC	CASSIDRYEQFF
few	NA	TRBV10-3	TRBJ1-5	TGTGCCATCTCATGGGGCGCTGGCAATCAGCCCCAGCATTTT	CAISWGAGNQPQHF
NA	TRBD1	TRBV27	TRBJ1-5	TGTGCCAGCAGCCGGACAGGGGCAGGTCAGCCCCAGCATTTT	CASSRTGAGQPQHF
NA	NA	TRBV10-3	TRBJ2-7	TGTGCCATCAGTGAGTCAGACAGCTACCTACACGAGCAGTACTTC	CAISESDSYLHEQYF
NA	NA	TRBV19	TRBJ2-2	TGTGCCACTGGAAGACAGGTTGACACCGGGGAGCTGTTTTTT	CATGRQVDTGELFF
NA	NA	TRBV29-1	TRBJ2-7	TGCAGCGCAACCGGGACCTACGAGCAGTACTTC	CSATGTYEQYF
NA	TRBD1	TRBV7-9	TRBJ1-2	TGTTCCCTAGGGACAGCCAACTATGGCTACACCTTC	CSLGTANYGYTF
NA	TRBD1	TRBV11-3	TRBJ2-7	TGTGCCAGCAGCGCCGGACAGGGGATTCCCTACGAGCAGTACTTC	CASSAGQGIPYEQYF
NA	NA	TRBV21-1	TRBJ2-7	TGTGCCAGCAGCAGAGTGACTAGCGGGCCTAGGGTGGGGGGTTCCGGCTACGAGCAGTACTTC	CASSRVTSGPRVGGSGYEQYF
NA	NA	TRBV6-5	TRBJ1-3	TGTGCCAGCAGGCCGAGTATCGAGTCGGGAAACACCATATATTTT	CASRPSIESGNTIYF
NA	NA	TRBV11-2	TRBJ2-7	TGTGCCAGCAGCTTAATTGGGGCCCACGAGCAGTACTTC	CASSLIGAHEQYF
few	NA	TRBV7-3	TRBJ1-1	TGTGCCAGCAGCTTAACAGGGACAACCAACACTGAAGCTTTCTTT	CASSLTGTTNTEAFF
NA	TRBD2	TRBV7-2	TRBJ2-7	TGTGCCAGCAGCCGGAGCGGGAGGGCCTACGAGCAGTACTTC	CASSRSGRAYEQYF
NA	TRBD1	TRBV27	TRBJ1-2	TGTGCCAGCAGAAAAGGGACAGGTGGAATGGGTGGCTACACCTTC	CASRKGTGGMGGYTF
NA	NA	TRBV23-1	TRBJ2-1	TGCGCCAGCAGTCAATCAAATCAGGTCCTTAGTCACAACAATGAGCAGTTCTTC	CASSQSNQVLSHNNEQFF
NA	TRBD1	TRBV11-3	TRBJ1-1	TGTGCCAGCAGCTTAGAGGCGGGACAGGGGTTTGCTGAAGCTTTCTTT	CASSLEAGQGFAEAFF
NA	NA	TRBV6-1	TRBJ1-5	TGTGCCAGCAGTGAAGTAGGGAGGTTTGGGCAGCCCCAGCATTTT	CASSEVGRFGQPQHF
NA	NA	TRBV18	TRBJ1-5	TGTGCCAGCTCACCACGGGGAGCAGTCAATCAGCCCCAGCATTTT	CASSPRGAVNQPQHF
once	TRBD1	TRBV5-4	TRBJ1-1	TGTGCCAGCAGCCCGCCCGCGACAGGGTTGAACACTGAAGCTTTCTTT	CASSPPATGLNTEAFF
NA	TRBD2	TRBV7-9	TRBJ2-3	TGTGCCAGCAGCCTCCGTTCTAGCGGGAGAGGAGATACGCAGTATTTT	CASSLRSSGRGDTQYF
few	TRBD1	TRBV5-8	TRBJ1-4	TGTGCCAGCAGCTTCCACAGGGGTACAGCAACTAATGAAAAACTGTTTTTT	CASSFHRGTATNEKLFF
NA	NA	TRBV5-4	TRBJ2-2	TGTGCCAGCAGCTTGGCACTGACTACAACGAACACCGGGGAGCTGTTTTTT	CASSLALTTTNTGELFF
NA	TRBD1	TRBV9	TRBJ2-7	TGTGCCAGCAGCTCAAGACAGGGGGTTGACGAGCAGTACTTC	CASSSRQGVDEQYF
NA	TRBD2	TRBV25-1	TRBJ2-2	TGTGCCAGCAGTGACCAACTAGCGTCCGGGGAGCTGTTTTTT	CASSDQLASGELFF
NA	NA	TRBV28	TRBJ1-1	TGTGCCAGCAGTTTAACGCGGACAGCGAACACTGAAGCTTTCTTT	CASSLTRTANTEAFF
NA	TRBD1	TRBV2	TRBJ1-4	TGTGCCAGCAGCGCCGGGACAGGGGTGGAAAAACTGTTTTTT	CASSAGTGVEKLFF
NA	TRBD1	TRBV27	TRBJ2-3	TGTGCCAGCAGTCCCACTATGACAGGGTGGCAGAATTTT	CASSPTMTGWQNF
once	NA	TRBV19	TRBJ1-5	TGTGCCAGTAGTTGGCAGACTAATCAGCCCCAGCATTTT	CASSWQTNQPQHF
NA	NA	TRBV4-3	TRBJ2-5	TGCGCCAGCAGCCAAGATGTCGAAGAGACCCAGTACTTC	CASSQDVEETQYF
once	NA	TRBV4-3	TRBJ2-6	TGCGCCAGCAGCCAAGAGGCCTGGGCCAACGTCCTGACTTTC	CASSQEAWANVLTF
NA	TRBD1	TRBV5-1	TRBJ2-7	TGCGCCAGCAGCTTGGTCACAGGGGGGCCCTACGAGCAGTACTTC	CASSLVTGGPYEQYF
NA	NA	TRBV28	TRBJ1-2	TGTGCCAGCACCACAGCCTATGGCTACACCTTC	CASTTAYGYTF
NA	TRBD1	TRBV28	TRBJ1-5	TGTGCCAGCAGGTCGGGACAGGGGGCTCAGCCCCAGCATTTT	CASRSGQGAQPQHF
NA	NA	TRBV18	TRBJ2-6	TGTGCCAGCTCACAACAGAGCTCTGGGGCCAACGTCCTGACTTTC	CASSQQSSGANVLTF
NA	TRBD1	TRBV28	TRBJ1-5	TGTGCCAGCAGATCGACAGGGGGAACCAATCAGCCCCAGCATTTT	CASRSTGGTNQPQHF
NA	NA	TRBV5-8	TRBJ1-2	TGTGCCAGCAGCTTGGGGGAGGTGGAGGGGCACAACTATGGCTACACCTTC	CASSLGEVEGHNYGYTF
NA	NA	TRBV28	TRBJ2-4	TGTGCCAGCAGACTCACAGGGCTGGGTGCCAAAAACATTCAGTACTTC	CASRLTGLGAKNIQYF
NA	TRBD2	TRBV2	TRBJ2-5	TGTGCCAGCAGTGCCGGGACTAGCGGCCAAGAGACCCAGTACTTC	CASSAGTSGQETQYF
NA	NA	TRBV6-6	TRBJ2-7	TGTGCCAGCAGTTACTCTGGCCCCTCTTCCTACGAGCAGTACTTC	CASSYSGPSSYEQYF
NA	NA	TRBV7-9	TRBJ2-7	TGTGCCAGCAGCGGTGAGGGATCCCGGACCTCCTACGAGCAGTACTTC	CASSGEGSRTSYEQYF
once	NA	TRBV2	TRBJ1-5	TGTGCCAGCAGTGTCCGGAGGGGAACCCCTCAGCCCCAGCATTTT	CASSVRRGTPQPQHF
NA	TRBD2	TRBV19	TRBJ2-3	TGTGCCAGTAGTAGATCCGCGGGAGGGACGACAGATACGCAGTATTTT	CASSRSAGGTTDTQYF
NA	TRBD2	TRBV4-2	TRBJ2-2	TGTGCCAGCAGCCAAGAAGCGGGATGGACCGGGGAGCTGTTTTTT	CASSQEAGWTGELFF
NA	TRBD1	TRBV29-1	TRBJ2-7	TGCAGCGCGGGACAGGGGTCCTCCGAGCAGTACTTC	CSAGQGSSEQYF
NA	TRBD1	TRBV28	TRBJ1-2	TGTGCCAGCAGTTCGAATCCGGGGACAGGAGGGGACTATGGCTACACCTTC	CASSSNPGTGGDYGYTF
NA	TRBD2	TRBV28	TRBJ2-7	TGTGCCAGCAACTTAGCGGGGTCCTCCTACGAGCAGTACTTC	CASNLAGSSYEQYF
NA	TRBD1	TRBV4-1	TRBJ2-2	TGCGCCAGCAGCCGAGGGACAGGGGGCTTGACCGGGGAGCTGTTTTTT	CASSRGTGGLTGELFF